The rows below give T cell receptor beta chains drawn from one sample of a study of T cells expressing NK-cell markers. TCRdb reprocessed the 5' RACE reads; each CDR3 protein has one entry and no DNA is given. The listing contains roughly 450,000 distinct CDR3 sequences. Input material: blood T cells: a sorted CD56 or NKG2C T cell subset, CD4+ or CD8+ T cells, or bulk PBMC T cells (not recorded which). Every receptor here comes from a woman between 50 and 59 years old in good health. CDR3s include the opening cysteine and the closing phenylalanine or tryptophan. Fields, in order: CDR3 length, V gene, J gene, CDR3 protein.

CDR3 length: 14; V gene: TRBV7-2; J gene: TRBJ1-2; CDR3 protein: CASTRDRANYGYTF
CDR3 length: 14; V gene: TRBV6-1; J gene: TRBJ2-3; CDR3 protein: CASKGTVSTDTQYF
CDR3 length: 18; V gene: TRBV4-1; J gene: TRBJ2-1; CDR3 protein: CASSQVDMGLAGHNEQFF
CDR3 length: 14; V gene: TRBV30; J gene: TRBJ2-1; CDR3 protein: CAWRGPGDYNEQFF
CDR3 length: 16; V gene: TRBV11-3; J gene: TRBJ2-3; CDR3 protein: CASSLNSWGFTDTQYF
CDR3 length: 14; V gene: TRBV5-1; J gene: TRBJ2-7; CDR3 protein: CASQRTGIFYEQYF
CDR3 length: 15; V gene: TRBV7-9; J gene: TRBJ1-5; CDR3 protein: CASSYDRGRIQPQHF
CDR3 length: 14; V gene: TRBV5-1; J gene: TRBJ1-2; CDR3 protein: CASSSAGTVYGYTF
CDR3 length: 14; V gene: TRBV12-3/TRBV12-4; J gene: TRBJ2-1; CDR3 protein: CASSPSGTSREQFF
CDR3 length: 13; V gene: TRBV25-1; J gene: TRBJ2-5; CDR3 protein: CASGGPFKGTQYF
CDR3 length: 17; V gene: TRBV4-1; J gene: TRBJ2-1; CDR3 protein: CASSPRGTRGSYNEQFF
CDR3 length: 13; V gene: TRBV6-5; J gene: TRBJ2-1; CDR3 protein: CATHRDNWDEQFF
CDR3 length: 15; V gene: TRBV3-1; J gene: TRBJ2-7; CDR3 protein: CASSQELSGRSEQYF
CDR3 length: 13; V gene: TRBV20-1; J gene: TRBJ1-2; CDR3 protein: CSAEDRGIGGYTF
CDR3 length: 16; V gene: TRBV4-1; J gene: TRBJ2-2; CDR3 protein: CASSPGWKGVSGELFF
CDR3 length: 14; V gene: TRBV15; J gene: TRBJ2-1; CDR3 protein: CATSRVVGYGEQFF